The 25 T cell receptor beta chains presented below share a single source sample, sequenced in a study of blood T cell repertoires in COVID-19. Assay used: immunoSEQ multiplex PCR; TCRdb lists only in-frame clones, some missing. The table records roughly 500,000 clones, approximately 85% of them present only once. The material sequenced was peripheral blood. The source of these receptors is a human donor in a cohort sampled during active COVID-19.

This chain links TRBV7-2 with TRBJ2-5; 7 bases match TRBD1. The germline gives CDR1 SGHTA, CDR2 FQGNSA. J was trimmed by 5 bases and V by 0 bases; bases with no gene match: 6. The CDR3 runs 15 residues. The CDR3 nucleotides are TGTGCCAGCAGCTTAGCGTCCCAGGGGGTGGAGACCCAGTACTTC. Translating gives CASSLASQGVETQYF.

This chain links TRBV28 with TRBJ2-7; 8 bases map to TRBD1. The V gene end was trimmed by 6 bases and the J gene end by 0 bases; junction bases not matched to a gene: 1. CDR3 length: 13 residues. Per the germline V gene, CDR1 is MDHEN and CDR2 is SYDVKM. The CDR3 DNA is TGTGCCAGCAGAACAGGGGGCTCCTACGAGCAGTACTTC. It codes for CASRTGGSYEQYF.

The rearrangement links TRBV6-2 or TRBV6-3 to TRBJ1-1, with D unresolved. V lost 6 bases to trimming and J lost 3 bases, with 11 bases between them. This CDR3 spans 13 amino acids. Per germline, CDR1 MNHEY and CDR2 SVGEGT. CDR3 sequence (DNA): TGTGCCAGCAGCCTGGTGGGCCACACTGAAGCTTTCTTT. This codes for CASSLVGHTEAFF.

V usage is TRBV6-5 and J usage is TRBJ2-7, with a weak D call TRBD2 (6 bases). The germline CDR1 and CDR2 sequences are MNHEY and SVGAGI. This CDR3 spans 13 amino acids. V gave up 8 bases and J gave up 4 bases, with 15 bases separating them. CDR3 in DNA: TGTGCCAGCTGCCGACTAGTGGGGTACGAGCAGTACTTC. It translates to CASCRLVGYEQYF.

The CDR3 protein is CASRGQGSQPQHF. CDR3 bases: TGTGCCAGTAGGGGACAGGGAAGTCAGCCCCAGCATTTT. The V call is TRBV19, the J call TRBJ1-5, with 9 positions matching TRBD1. The CDR3 is 13 residues long. After removal of 6 bases from V and 6 bases from J, the junction contained 3 bases not matched to a gene. CDR1 is LNHDA, CDR2 SQIVND, per germline (reference sequence).

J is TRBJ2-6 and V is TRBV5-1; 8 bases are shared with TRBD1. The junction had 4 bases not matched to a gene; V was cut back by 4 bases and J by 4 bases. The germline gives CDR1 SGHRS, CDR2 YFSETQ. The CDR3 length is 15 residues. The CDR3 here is CASSLTGVGANVLTF. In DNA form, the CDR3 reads TGCGCCAGCAGCCTGACAGGGGTGGGGGCCAACGTCCTGACTTTC.

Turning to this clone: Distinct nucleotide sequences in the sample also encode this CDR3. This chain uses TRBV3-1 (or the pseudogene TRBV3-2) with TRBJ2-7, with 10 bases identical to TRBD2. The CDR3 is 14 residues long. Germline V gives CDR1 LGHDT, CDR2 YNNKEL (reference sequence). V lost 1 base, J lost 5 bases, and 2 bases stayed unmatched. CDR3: CASSQVAGGHEQYF. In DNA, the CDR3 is TGTGCCAGCAGCCAAGTAGCGGGAGGCCACGAGCAGTACTTC.

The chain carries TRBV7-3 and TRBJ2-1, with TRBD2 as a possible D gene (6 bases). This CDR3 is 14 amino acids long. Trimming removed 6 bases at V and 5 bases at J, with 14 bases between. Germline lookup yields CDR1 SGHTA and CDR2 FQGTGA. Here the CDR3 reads CASRGGRGNNEQFF. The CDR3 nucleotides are TGTGCCAGCAGAGGCGGGCGGGGCAACAATGAGCAGTTCTTC. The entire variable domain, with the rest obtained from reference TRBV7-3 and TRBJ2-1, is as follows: GAGVSQTPSNKVTEKGKYVELRCDPISGHTALYWYRQSLGQGPEFLIYFQGTGAADDSGLPNDRFFAVRPEGSVSTLKIQRTERGDSAVYLCASRGGRGNNEQFFGPGTRLTVL.

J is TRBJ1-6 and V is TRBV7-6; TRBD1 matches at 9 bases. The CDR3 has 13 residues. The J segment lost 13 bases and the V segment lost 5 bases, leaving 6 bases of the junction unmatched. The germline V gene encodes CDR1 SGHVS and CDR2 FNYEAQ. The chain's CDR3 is CASSRDRDTPLHF. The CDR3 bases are TGTGCCAGCAGCCGGGACAGGGACACCCCCCTCCACTTT.

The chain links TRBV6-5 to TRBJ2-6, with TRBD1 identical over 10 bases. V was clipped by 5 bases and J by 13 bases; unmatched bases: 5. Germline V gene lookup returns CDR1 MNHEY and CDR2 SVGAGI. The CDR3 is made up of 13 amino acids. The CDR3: CASSTGQGGVLTF. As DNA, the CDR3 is TGTGCCAGCAGTACAGGACAGGGGGGTGTCCTGACTTTC.

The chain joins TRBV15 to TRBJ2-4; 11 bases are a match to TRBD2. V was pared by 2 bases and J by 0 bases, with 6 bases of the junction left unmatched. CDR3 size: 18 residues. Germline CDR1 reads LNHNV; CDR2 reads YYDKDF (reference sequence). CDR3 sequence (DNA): TGTGCCACCAGCAGAACTAATCTAGCGGGGGGAGCCAAAAACATTCAGTACTTC. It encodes CATSRTNLAGGAKNIQYF.

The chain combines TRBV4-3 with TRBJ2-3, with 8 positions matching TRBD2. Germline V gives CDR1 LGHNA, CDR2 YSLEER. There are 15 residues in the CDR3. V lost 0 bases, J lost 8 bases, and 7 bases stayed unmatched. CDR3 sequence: CASSQDRTGGRTQYF. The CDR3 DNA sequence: TGCGCCAGCAGCCAAGACCGTACGGGGGGGCGTACGCAGTATTTT.

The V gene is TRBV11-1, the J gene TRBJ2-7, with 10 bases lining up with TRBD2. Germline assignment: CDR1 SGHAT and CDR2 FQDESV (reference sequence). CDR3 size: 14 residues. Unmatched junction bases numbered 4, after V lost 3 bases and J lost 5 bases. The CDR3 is CASSLSSGSNEQYF. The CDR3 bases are TGTGCCAGCAGCTTGTCTAGCGGGAGCAACGAGCAGTACTTC.

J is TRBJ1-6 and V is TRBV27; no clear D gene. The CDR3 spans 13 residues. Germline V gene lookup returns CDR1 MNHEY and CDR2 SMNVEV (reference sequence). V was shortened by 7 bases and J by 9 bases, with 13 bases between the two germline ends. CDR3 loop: CASTLSLRSPLHF. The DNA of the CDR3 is TGTGCCAGCACCTTATCCCTTCGTTCACCCCTCCACTTT.

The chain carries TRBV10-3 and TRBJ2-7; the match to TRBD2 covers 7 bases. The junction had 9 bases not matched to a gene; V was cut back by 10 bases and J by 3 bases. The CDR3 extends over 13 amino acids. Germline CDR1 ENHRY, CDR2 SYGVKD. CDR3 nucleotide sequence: TGTGCCAACGGGGAGGGTGATAGCTACGAGCAGTACTTC. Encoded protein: CANGEGDSYEQYF.

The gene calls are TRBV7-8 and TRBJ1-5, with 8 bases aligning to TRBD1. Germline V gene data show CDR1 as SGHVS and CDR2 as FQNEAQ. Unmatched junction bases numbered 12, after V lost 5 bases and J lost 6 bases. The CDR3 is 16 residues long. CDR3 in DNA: TGTGCCAGCAGCATAGTGGCCCAGGGGGCCGGTCAGCCCCAGCATTTT. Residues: CASSIVAQGAGQPQHF.

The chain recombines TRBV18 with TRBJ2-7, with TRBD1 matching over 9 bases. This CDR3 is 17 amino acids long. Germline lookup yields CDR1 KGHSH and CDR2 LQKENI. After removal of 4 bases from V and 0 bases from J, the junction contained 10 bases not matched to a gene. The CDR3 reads CASSQYTSGQGSYEQYF. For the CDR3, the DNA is TGTGCCAGCTCACAATATACCTCGGGACAGGGCTCCTACGAGCAGTACTTC. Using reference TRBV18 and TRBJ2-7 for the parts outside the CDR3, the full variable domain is NAGVMQNPRHLVRRRGQEARLRCSPMKGHSHVYWYRQLPEEGLKFMVYLQKENIIDESGMPKERFSAEFPKEGPSILRIQQVVRGDSAAYFCASSQYTSGQGSYEQYFGPGTRLTVT.

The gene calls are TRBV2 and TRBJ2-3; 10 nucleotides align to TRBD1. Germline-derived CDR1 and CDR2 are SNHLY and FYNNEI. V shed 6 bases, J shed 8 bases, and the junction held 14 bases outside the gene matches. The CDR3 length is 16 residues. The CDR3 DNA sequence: TGTGCCAGCAGGGCCGGGACAGGGGTCCCTGGGGGTACGCAGTATTTT. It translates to CASRAGTGVPGGTQYF.

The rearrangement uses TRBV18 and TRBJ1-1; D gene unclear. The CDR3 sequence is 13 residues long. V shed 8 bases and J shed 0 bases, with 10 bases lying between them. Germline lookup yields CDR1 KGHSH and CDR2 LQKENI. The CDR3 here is CASPKEVNTEAFF. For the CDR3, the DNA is TGTGCCAGCCCGAAAGAGGTGAACACTGAAGCTTTCTTT.

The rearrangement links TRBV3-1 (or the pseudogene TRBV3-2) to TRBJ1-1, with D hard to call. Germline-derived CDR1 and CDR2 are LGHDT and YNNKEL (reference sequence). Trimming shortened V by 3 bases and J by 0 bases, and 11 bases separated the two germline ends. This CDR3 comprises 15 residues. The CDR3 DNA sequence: TGTGCCAGCAGCCAGTCGTCCCAGGTGAACACTGAAGCTTTCTTT. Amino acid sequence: CASSQSSQVNTEAFF.

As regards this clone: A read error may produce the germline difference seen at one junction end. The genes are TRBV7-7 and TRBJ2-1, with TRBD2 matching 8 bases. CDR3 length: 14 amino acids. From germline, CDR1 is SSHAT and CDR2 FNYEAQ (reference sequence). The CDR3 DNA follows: TGTGCTAGCAGCCCGACTAGCGTTACCGGTGAGCAGTTCTTC. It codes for CASSPTSVTGEQFF.

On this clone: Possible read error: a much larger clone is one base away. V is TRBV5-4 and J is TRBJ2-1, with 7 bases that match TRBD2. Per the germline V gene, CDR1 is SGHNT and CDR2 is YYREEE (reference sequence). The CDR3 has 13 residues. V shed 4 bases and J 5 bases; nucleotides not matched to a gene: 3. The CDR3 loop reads CASSPGTNNEQFF. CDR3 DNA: TGTGCCAGCAGCCCCGGGACTAACAATGAGCAGTTCTTC.

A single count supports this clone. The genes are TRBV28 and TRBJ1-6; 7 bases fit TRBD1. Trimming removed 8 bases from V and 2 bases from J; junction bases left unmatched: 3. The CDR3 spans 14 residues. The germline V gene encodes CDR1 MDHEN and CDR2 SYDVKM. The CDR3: CASQGGPYNSPLHF. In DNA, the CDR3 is TGTGCCAGCCAGGGGGGCCCCTATAATTCACCCCTCCACTTT.

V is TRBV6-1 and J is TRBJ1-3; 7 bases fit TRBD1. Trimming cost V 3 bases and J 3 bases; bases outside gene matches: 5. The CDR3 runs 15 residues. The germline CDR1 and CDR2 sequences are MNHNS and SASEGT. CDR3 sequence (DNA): TGTGCCAGCAGTGAGTCTACAGGGGTTGGAAACACCATATATTTT. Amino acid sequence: CASSESTGVGNTIYF.

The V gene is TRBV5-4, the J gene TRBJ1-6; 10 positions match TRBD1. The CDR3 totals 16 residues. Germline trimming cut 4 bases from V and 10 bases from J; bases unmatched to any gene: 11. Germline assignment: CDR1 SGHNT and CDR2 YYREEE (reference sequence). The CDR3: CASSPQEGTGVSPLHF. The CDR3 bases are TGTGCCAGCAGCCCCCAGGAGGGGACAGGGGTGTCACCCCTCCACTTT.